Listed here are 28 T cell receptor beta chains from one sample, sequenced in a study of follicular helper T cells after annual influenza vaccination. Sample time point: 2014-2015 season, pre-vaccination. Clones were read by immunoSEQ multiplex PCR, and TCRdb kept only the in-frame ones, dropping some. The sample gives 28,000 or so clones, approximately 80% of which show up once; approximately 1.1% is in the top ten. The sequences come from CXCR5+ CD38- circulating T follicular helper cells from blood, collected on the day of influenza vaccination. The subset was: circulating Tfh, non-naive CD4+CXCR5+PD-1+ (ICOS+CD38+ or ICOS-CD38-). These receptors were taken from an adult who received the influenza vaccine.

The rearrangement joins TRBV19 to TRBJ2-3, with 7 bases lining up with TRBD2. CDR1 and CDR2 from the germline V gene are LNHDA and SQIVND (reference sequence). The CDR3 has 16 residues. J lost 6 bases, V lost 4 bases, and 13 bases had no gene match. Here the CDR3 reads CASSTTTAGKRDTQYF. The DNA of the CDR3 is TGTGCCAGTAGTACCACGACAGCGGGGAAAAGGGATACGCAGTATTTT.

The chain links TRBV9 to TRBJ1-3, with TRBD1 as a possible D gene (6 bases). The CDR3 covers 16 residues. Germline CDR1 and CDR2: SGDLS and YYNGEE. Trimming left V 0 bases short and J 2 bases short, with 12 bases between. The CDR3 DNA follows: TGTGCCAGCAGCGTAGACGTGACAGGAGCTGGAAACACCATATATTTT. Residues: CASSVDVTGAGNTIYF.

J is TRBJ1-4 and V is TRBV6-1; D remains unclear. Germline lookup yields CDR1 MNHNS and CDR2 SASEGT. This CDR3 region has 15 residues. The germline V and J ends were trimmed by 3 bases and 7 bases, with 15 bases remaining between them. CDR3 in amino acids: CASSDSGGSGEKLFF. The CDR3 DNA follows: TGTGCCAGCAGTGATTCTGGAGGGAGCGGTGAAAAACTGTTTTTT.

CDR3 nucleotide sequence: TGCAGCGGTGGGAGGGCCTCCAATGAGCAGTTCTTC. Encoded protein: CSGGRASNEQFF. V gene TRBV29-1 combines with J gene TRBJ2-1; 7 bases are shared with TRBD2. The V gene's germline CDR1 is SQVTM and CDR2 ANQGSEA. CDR3 length equals 12 residues. V shed 7 bases, J shed 6 bases, and the junction held 6 bases outside the gene matches.

This rearrangement joins TRBV7-8 to TRBJ2-3; 7 nucleotides match TRBD2. Per germline, CDR1 SGHVS and CDR2 FQNEAQ. The CDR3 totals 15 residues. The V and J ends lost 5 bases and 5 bases, in that order; junction bases with no gene match: 10. For the CDR3, the DNA is TGTGCCAGCAGCCCCTGGCGGGAGAGAGGAGATACGCAGTATTTT. The encoded protein is CASSPWRERGDTQYF.

In regard to this clone: Within the sample, other DNA sequences also encode this same CDR3. The chain recombines TRBV5-4 with TRBJ1-2, with 8 bases matching TRBD1. The CDR3 spans 13 residues. Per germline, CDR1 SGHNT and CDR2 YYREEE (reference sequence). J lost 5 bases, V lost 1 base, and 1 base had no gene match. Here the CDR3 reads CASSLNRGYGYTF. The DNA of the CDR3 is TGTGCCAGCAGCTTGAACAGGGGGTATGGCTACACCTTC.

This chain connects TRBV6-1 to TRBJ2-5, with 8 bases matching TRBD2. J gave up 4 bases and V 10 bases, and 14 bases lay outside the gene matches. CDR1 and CDR2 from the germline V gene are MNHNS and SASEGT. The CDR3 is made up of 15 amino acids. CDR3 loop: CATEAGRAARETQYF. Written as DNA, the CDR3 is TGTGCCACCGAGGCCGGGAGGGCCGCTCGAGAGACCCAGTACTTC.

The chain uses TRBV5-6 and TRBJ2-7; 7 nucleotides align to TRBD2. Germline assignment: CDR1 SGHDT and CDR2 YYEEEE. The CDR3 covers 14 residues. J lost 3 bases, V lost 2 bases, and 5 bases had no gene match. CDR3: CASSFGLDLYEQYF. CDR3 in DNA: TGTGCCAGCAGCTTCGGACTAGACCTCTACGAGCAGTACTTC.

This chain connects TRBV14 to TRBJ2-3, with 9 bases lining up with TRBD1. In germline, CDR1 is SGHDN, CDR2 FVKESK. The V and J ends lost 2 bases and 2 bases, in that order; junction bases with no gene match: 11. CDR3 length: 18 residues. This chain's CDR3 is CASSQHLGQGTSTDTQYF. For the CDR3, the DNA is TGTGCCAGCAGCCAACATCTGGGACAGGGAACCTCCACAGATACGCAGTATTTT.

The V gene is TRBV5-1, the J gene TRBJ1-2; the D gene is possibly TRBD1 (6 bases). The CDR3 sequence is 15 residues long. Between the trimmed V and J ends, which lost 4 bases and 0 bases, there was a span of 13 bases. Germline-derived CDR1 and CDR2 are SGHRS and YFSETQ. DNA of the CDR3: TGCGCCAGCAGCGCAGGACAGCCAACTAACTATGGCTACACCTTC. Translation: CASSAGQPTNYGYTF. Full variable domain (remainder filled in from reference TRBV5-1 and TRBJ1-2): KAGVTQTPRYLIKTRGQQVTLSCSPISGHRSVSWYQQTPGQGLQFLFEYFSETQRNKGNFPGRFSGRQFSNSRSEMNVSTLELGDSALYLCASSAGQPTNYGYTFGSGTRLTVV.

This clone was detected only a few times. Here the CDR3 DNA reads TGTGCCAGCAGCGCCCGGACTAGCGGGGGGGACGAGCAGTTCTTC. As protein: CASSARTSGGDEQFF. The rearrangement uses TRBV7-9 and TRBJ2-1; 15 nucleotides match TRBD2. Germline V lookup: CDR1 SEHNR, CDR2 FQNEAQ (reference sequence). The length of the CDR3 is 15 residues. Losses at the gene ends were 5 bases for V and 10 bases for J; bases not matched to a gene: 6.

CDR3 sequence: CASSQGRGSGANVLTF. CDR3 sequence (DNA): TGCGCCAGCAGCCAAGGGCGAGGCTCTGGGGCCAACGTCCTGACTTTC. The chain joins TRBV4-1 to TRBJ2-6; D remains ambiguous. Germline V gene lookup returns CDR1 MGHRA and CDR2 YSYEKL. V shed 1 base and J shed 0 bases, with 7 bases lying between them. The CDR3 contains 16 residues.

This rearrangement joins TRBV19 to TRBJ2-1, with TRBD2 identical over 8 bases. The germline gives CDR1 LNHDA, CDR2 SQIVND (reference sequence). This CDR3 comprises 13 residues. Trimming at V came to 7 bases and at J to 10 bases, leaving 9 bases not matched to a gene. The CDR3 reads CASNRAGAGEQFF. In DNA, the CDR3 is TGTGCCAGTAACAGAGCGGGAGCGGGGGAGCAGTTCTTC.

With regard to this clone: Sequence at one end of the junction differs from germline and may be a read error. The chain is built from TRBV28 and TRBJ2-1; 7 bases are shared with TRBD2. CDR1 MDHEN and CDR2 SYDVKM come from the germline V gene. This CDR3 region has 14 residues. The CDR3 loop is CASRGGTTYSEQFF. The CDR3 DNA follows: TGTGCCAGTCGTGGCGGGACTACTTACAGTGAGCAGTTCTTC.

The chain couples TRBV20-1 to TRBJ2-7, with D maybe TRBD2 (6 bases). The CDR3 has 11 amino acids. V was cut by 5 bases and J by 4 bases, with 9 bases left in between. Looked up from germline, CDR1 is DFQATT and CDR2 is SNEGSKA (reference sequence). CDR3 in amino acids: CSAGRGYEQYF. The CDR3 bases are TGCAGTGCTGGTCGGGGGTACGAGCAGTACTTC.

The gene calls are TRBV10-3 and TRBJ2-5; the match to TRBD1 covers 7 bases. V was pared by 7 bases and J by 3 bases, with 14 bases of the junction left unmatched. Per the germline V gene, CDR1 is ENHRY and CDR2 is SYGVKD. The CDR3 has 16 amino acids. CDR3 DNA: TGTGCCATCACTGATGGGCTAAAACAGGGGAAAGAGACCCAGTACTTC. Amino acid sequence: CAITDGLKQGKETQYF.

The genes are TRBV5-4 and TRBJ2-2; 8 positions agree with TRBD2. The trim removed 4 bases at V and 6 bases at J, leaving 17 bases unmatched. Germline V gene sequence: CDR1 SGHNT, CDR2 YYREEE (reference sequence). The CDR3 extends over 18 amino acids. The CDR3 DNA reads as TGTGCCAGCAGCCCAAATACCGGGACTAGTGAGATGGCCGGGGAGCTGTTTTTT. Its translation is CASSPNTGTSEMAGELFF.

This rearrangement joins TRBV19 to TRBJ2-4; 13 positions agree with TRBD2. The CDR3 loop spans 16 amino acids. Germline V gene sequence: CDR1 LNHDA, CDR2 SQIVND (reference sequence). Trimming took 5 bases from V and 6 from J; bases not matched to a gene: 7. The CDR3 is CASSGPGLAGRNIQYF. The CDR3 nucleotides are TGTGCCAGTAGTGGACCGGGACTAGCGGGGAGAAACATTCAGTACTTC.

This clone was seen once. The rearrangement links TRBV11-2 to TRBJ2-7; the D gene is possibly TRBD1 (6 bases). V shed 2 bases and J shed 2 bases, with 10 bases lying between them. The CDR3 covers 14 residues. Germline V gives CDR1 SGHAT, CDR2 FQNNGV. The CDR3 loop is CASSLLRGPYEQYF. DNA for the CDR3: TGTGCCAGCAGCTTACTCAGGGGTCCCTACGAGCAGTACTTC.

The chain joins TRBV27 to TRBJ2-1, with D unclear. The V end lost 2 bases, the J end lost 6 bases, and 8 bases lay between the germline ends. This CDR3 has 13 residues. CDR1 is MNHEY, CDR2 SMNVEV, per germline (reference sequence). The CDR3 protein is CASSLRQANEQFF. CDR3 in DNA: TGTGCCAGCAGTTTACGGCAGGCCAATGAGCAGTTCTTC.

The rearrangement uses TRBV4-2 and TRBJ2-2, with TRBD2 matching over 10 bases. The CDR3 is 15 residues long. After removal of 4 bases from V and 5 bases from J, the junction contained 4 bases not matched to a gene. Germline loops: CDR1 LGHNA, CDR2 YNFKEQ. The CDR3 loop reads CASSLGLAATGELFF. The CDR3 DNA reads TGTGCCAGCAGCCTCGGACTAGCGGCTACCGGGGAGCTGTTTTTT.

Here the CDR3 DNA reads TGTGCCAGCTACAGGGCCTTCAATCAGCCCCAGCATTTT. Translating gives CASYRAFNQPQHF. The chain is built from TRBV27 and TRBJ1-5; TRBD1 is a possible D gene (6 bases). The CDR3 spans 13 residues. CDR1 is MNHEY and CDR2 is SMNVEV in the germline V gene (reference sequence). The V gene lost 8 bases and the J gene lost 3 bases, with 11 bases spanning the gap.

In its sample, this clone was seen once. The rearrangement links TRBV18 to TRBJ2-3; 9 bases fit TRBD1. This CDR3 contains 14 residues. Trimming took 5 bases from V and 6 from J; bases not matched to a gene: 6. Germline lookup yields CDR1 KGHSH and CDR2 LQKENI. The CDR3 sequence: CASSWGQGMDTQYF. In DNA form, the CDR3 reads TGTGCCAGCTCATGGGGACAGGGAATGGATACGCAGTATTTT.

This clone was found once. V usage is TRBV2 and J usage is TRBJ2-3; the D is unclear. The germline V and J ends were trimmed by 8 bases and 0 bases, with 6 bases remaining between them. Germline V gives CDR1 SNHLY, CDR2 FYNNEI. The CDR3 runs 12 residues. The CDR3 sequence: CASSYSTDTQYF. CDR3 in DNA: TGTGCCAGCTCGTATAGCACAGATACGCAGTATTTT.

The V gene is TRBV27, the J gene TRBJ2-1; 13 bases match TRBD2. Germline V CDR1 and CDR2: MNHEY, SMNVEV (reference sequence). The CDR3 has 14 residues. V lost 5 bases, J lost 10 bases, and 5 bases stayed unmatched. The CDR3 DNA reads as TGTGCCAGCAGTGAGACTAGCGGGAGGCCAGAGCAGTTCTTC. As protein: CASSETSGRPEQFF.

J is TRBJ1-1 and V is TRBV18; D gene unclear. Germline V gene sequence: CDR1 KGHSH, CDR2 LQKENI. Trimming pared 0 bases from V and 3 bases from J, leaving 11 bases between. CDR3 length: 15 amino acids. CDR3 DNA sequence: TGTGCCAGCTCACCACCCCGGACGGGGTACACTGAAGCTTTCTTT. It is translated as CASSPPRTGYTEAFF.

The chain joins TRBV5-1 to TRBJ2-7; 7 nucleotides line up with TRBD2. The CDR3 covers 14 residues. The germline gives CDR1 SGHRS, CDR2 YFSETQ. Trimming at V came to 0 bases and at J to 10 bases, leaving 10 bases not matched to a gene. This chain's CDR3 is CASSLGGLERAQYF. In nucleotides, the CDR3 is TGCGCCAGCAGCTTGGGTGGACTAGAACGGGCTCAGTACTTC.

Notes on this clone: One end of the junction varies from germline; a read error may be responsible. The rearrangement links TRBV28 to TRBJ2-5, with D perhaps matching TRBD1 (5 bases). This CDR3 has 11 residues. Germline V gene lookup returns CDR1 MDHEN and CDR2 SYDVKM. CDR3 DNA sequence: TGTGCTAGCAGGGCCCTAGAGACCCAGTACTTC. Protein: CASRALETQYF. The whole variable domain, filled in from reference TRBV28 and TRBJ2-5, reads DVKVTQSSRYLVKRTGEKVFLECVQDMDHENMFWYRQDPGLGLRLIYFSYDVKMKEKGDIPEGYSVSREKKERFSLILESASTNQTSMYLCASRALETQYFGPGTRLLVL.